The rows below give T cell receptor beta chains drawn from one sample of a study of tumor-infiltrating lymphocytes in primary liver carcinoma. TCRdb recomputed calls from the multiplex PCR reads with MiXCR, one row per CDR3 protein. Counted here are about 190,000 distinct CDR3 sequences, about 82% occurring once; the ten biggest clones make up 15% to 20%. Sequencing was performed on tumor tissue from primary liver carcinoma. The receptors derive from a man in his forties or fifties with primary liver carcinoma and hepatitis B virus infection. The CDR3 runs from the conserved cysteine through the conserved F or W. The D gene is left open where the match is weak. Size tells how often a clone was seen (once, few, many) or the class of an expanded clone, and some rows leave it out.

j_call d_call v_call clone_size cdr3_aa cdr3_nt
TRBJ1-1 NA TRBV7-9 many CASSLAMGGGQTEAFF TGTGCCAGCAGCTTAGCGATGGGCGGGGGGCAAACTGAAGCTTTCTTT
TRBJ2-1 NA TRBV14 NA CASWQEGQGIGYNEQFF TGTGCCAGCTGGCAAGAGGGTCAGGGGATAGGGTACAATGAGCAGTTCTTC
TRBJ1-2 NA TRBV29-1 NA CSVVDGNALKGYTF TGCAGCGTTGTGGACGGGAACGCTTTGAAGGGGTACACCTTC
TRBJ2-5 NA TRBV29-1 NA CSVENVGQVESQYF TGCAGCGTTGAAAATGTCGGACAAGTAGAGAGCCAGTACTTC
TRBJ1-6 NA TRBV4-1 NA CASSQDRGRGRNSPLHF TGCGCCAGCAGCCAAGATCGGGGACGGGGCCGGAATTCACCACTCCACTTT
TRBJ2-5 NA TRBV29-1 NA CNVEVSIQETQYF TGCAACGTTGAAGTCTCGATACAAGAGACCCAGTACTTC
TRBJ2-5 NA TRBV5-1 many CASSLEETQYF TGCGCCAGCAGCTTGGAAGAGACCCAGTACTTC
TRBJ2-1 TRBD2 TRBV4-1 NA CASPIEVAGGRSEQFF TGCGCCAGCCCCATAGAGGTAGCGGGAGGGCGTAGTGAGCAGTTCTTC
TRBJ1-6 TRBD1 TRBV4-3 NA CASSQDTWGTVVNSPLHF TGTGCCAGCAGCCAAGATACTTGGGGGACAGTAGTCAATTCACCCCTCCATTTT
TRBJ2-6 TRBD1 TRBV11-2 NA CASSMRGDRGISLSGASVLTF TGTGCCAGCAGCATGCGGGGAGACAGGGGCATTTCCCTCTCTGGGGCCAGCGTCCTGACATTC
TRBJ2-7 NA TRBV14 NA CANNQDQEREQYF TGTGCCAACAACCAAGATCAGGAACGGGAGCAGTACTTC
TRBJ2-1 NA TRBV5-4 NA CASSEGLAIDQFF TGTGCCAGCAGCGAGGGATTAGCGATTGACCAGTTCTTC
TRBJ1-2 NA TRBV4-2 NA CTSSQDRQGNYGYSF TGTACCAGCAGCCAAGATCGTCAAGGGAACTATGGCTACTCCTTC
TRBJ1-5 NA TRBV6-2/TRBV6-3 once CASNYQAEQPQHF TGTGCCAGCAATTACCAGGCCGAGCAGCCCCAGCATTTT
TRBJ2-1 TRBD1 TRBV29-1 NA CSVFGGTGAVQGQFF TGCAGCGTTTTCGGTGGGACAGGCGCTGTACAGGGGCAGTTCTTC
TRBJ2-7 NA TRBV6-2/TRBV6-3 NA CVSSLWVGPYEQYF TGTGTCAGCAGTCTCTGGGTGGGTCCCTACGAGCAGTACTTC
TRBJ1-4 NA TRBV6-6 NA CASRYSTEREKLFF TGTGCCAGCAGATACTCGACAGAGAGGGAAAAACTGTTTTTT
TRBJ1-4 TRBD1 TRBV30 NA CACLDRLREKLFF TGTGCCTGTCTGGACAGGCTACGGGAAAAACTGTTTTTT
TRBJ2-1 TRBD1 TRBV6-5 NA CASSSTALDRGGNEQFF TGTGCCAGCAGTTCCACGGCCCTCGACAGGGGAGGCAATGAGCAGTTCTTC
TRBJ2-7 TRBD2 TRBV5-6 NA CASSFLGLAYEQHF TGTGCCAGCAGCTTCCTGGGACTAGCATACGAGCAGCACTTC
TRBJ2-3 TRBD1 TRBV12-3/TRBV12-4 once CISSLDRQGCTDTQYF TGTATCAGCAGTTTAGACAGACAGGGATGCACAGATACGCAGTATTTT
TRBJ1-5 NA TRBV6-1 NA CASSKAREKTPQHF TGTGCCAGTAGTAAGGCGAGGGAAAAGACGCCCCAGCATTTT
TRBJ2-3 NA TRBV11-1 NA CARGSGGSSVGARTDTQYF TGTGCCAGAGGCTCTGGGGGAAGCTCTGTTGGAGCACGCACAGATACGCAGTATTTT
TRBJ2-3 NA TRBV4-2 NA CASSGFEGSTDMQYF TGTGCCAGTAGCGGTTTTGAGGGGAGCACAGATATGCAGTATTTT